Here is one T cell receptor beta chain with its context. The antigen is undetermined. Germline V gene data show CDR1 as SEHNR and CDR2 as FQNEAQ (reference sequence). This CDR3 region has 15 residues. The V end was cut by 3 bases, the J end by 2 bases, with 13 bases between. Clinical symptoms, serum thyroxine and TRAb, thyroid ultrasound and orbital computed tomography were used for the diagnoses. From less than 13 ml of fresh peripheral blood, PBMCs were isolated. The sample is drawn from a study of T cells in Graves' hyperthyroidism and ophthalmopathy. Broader study findings: From stable hyperthyroidism, ophthalmopathy was set apart by a 13 V-J model.

The source material, RNA transcripts, was used to amplify TCR beta CDR3 regions. HTBI primers were employed in a first-round RT-PCR of the TCR CDR3. A single record per CDR3 protein comes from TCRdb applying MiXCR to the multiplex PCR reads. The sample lists approximately 870,000 distinct CDR3 sequences, 38% seen once, with approximately 8.7% in the top ten. The source material was blood. The chain recombines TRBV7-9 with TRBJ2-5; possibly TRBD2 for D (6 bases). This TCR was sampled from a man aged 18-30 years with Graves' hyperthyroidism. Here the CDR3 DNA reads TGTGCCAGCAGCTTTCTCGGACTATCACAAGAGACCCAGTACTTC. The encoded protein is CASSFLGLSQETQYF.